This T cell receptor beta chain was recorded in a study of T cell responses to AZD1222 COVID-19 vaccine. Germline-derived CDR1 and CDR2 are SGHRS and YFSETQ. The CDR3 has 17 amino acids. J was trimmed by 6 bases and V by 0 bases; bases with no gene match: 9. Profiling relied on immunoSEQ multiplex PCR, and the TCRdb table lists in-frame clones only, not all of them. The profile shows about 150,000 clones, more than 85% of them singletons. Study-level points and caveats: Regions 160-218 and 743-854 dominated among vaccine-associated CD4 TCRs spanning spike.

On this clone: Its antigen is not known.

This TCR was sampled from an adult who received the AZD1222 COVID-19 vaccine. The chain has TRBV5-1 and TRBJ2-2, with TRBD2 matching over 9 bases. Sequenced material: peripheral blood, taken 28 days after the second AZD1222 dose. The CDR3 region is CASSLAGVAGDPGELFF. The DNA for the CDR3 is TGCGCCAGCAGCTTGGCCGGGGTAGCGGGAGACCCCGGGGAGCTGTTTTTT.